The 21 T cell receptor beta chains reported below all come from one sample, sequenced in a study of blood T cell repertoires in COVID-19. Method: immunoSEQ multiplex PCR; TCRdb's copy keeps in-frame clones and lacks some. This sample has approximately 230,000 clones, with around 86% found just once. The sequenced material came from PBMCs or T cells enriched from blood (not recorded which). The receptors were gathered from a middle-aged man who had recovered from COVID-19.

The chain carries TRBV15 and TRBJ2-7, with TRBD1 matching 9 bases. The CDR3 sequence is 14 residues long. Germline V CDR1 and CDR2: LNHNV, YYDKDF (reference sequence). Trimming took 4 bases from V and 6 from J; bases not matched to a gene: 7. The CDR3 region has the DNA TGTGCCACCAGCAAGGGACAGGGTTTAGGCGAGCAGTACTTC. This translates into CATSKGQGLGEQYF.

V is TRBV6-5 and J is TRBJ1-2, with 7 nucleotides matching TRBD1. The CDR3 is 14 residues long. Germline-derived CDR1 and CDR2 are MNHEY and SVGAGI. Trimming removed 0 bases from V and 4 bases from J; junction bases left unmatched: 2. The CDR3 bases are TGTGCCAGCAGTTACTCGGGACAGTTCTATGGCTACACCTTC. It yields the protein CASSYSGQFYGYTF.

This chain connects TRBV5-1 to TRBJ2-3; 11 nucleotides line up with TRBD2. CDR3 length equals 16 residues. Germline V gene sequence: CDR1 SGHRS, CDR2 YFSETQ. The J segment lost 2 bases and the V segment lost 1 base, leaving 3 bases of the junction unmatched. The CDR3 bases are TGCGCCAGCAGCTTGAGACTAGCGGGATCCACAGATACGCAGTATTTT. Its protein product is CASSLRLAGSTDTQYF.

This clone was seen only once. The chain carries TRBV10-3 and TRBJ2-1; 7 positions match TRBD2. Germline assignment: CDR1 ENHRY and CDR2 SYGVKD. This CDR3 comprises 17 residues. V shed 0 bases, J shed 5 bases, and the junction held 10 bases outside the gene matches. CDR3 residues: CAISESGGGRGNNEQFF. The CDR3 DNA reads TGTGCCATCAGTGAGTCGGGCGGCGGGAGAGGGAACAATGAGCAGTTCTTC.

J is TRBJ2-3 and V is TRBV18; D possibly corresponds to TRBD1 (6 bases). Germline CDR1 reads KGHSH; CDR2 reads LQKENI. V lost 3 bases, J lost 10 bases, and 20 bases lay in between. This CDR3 is 15 amino acids long. The DNA of the CDR3 is TGTGCCAGCTCACCCGATCTGAAACAGGGTTTCGCGCAGTATTTT. Translated, it gives CASSPDLKQGFAQYF.

This clone was seen a few times. The V and J genes are TRBV7-9 and TRBJ2-7; 13 nucleotides line up with TRBD2. Trimming cost V 3 bases and J 1 base; bases outside gene matches: 3. The CDR3 contains 16 residues. CDR1 is SEHNR, CDR2 FQNEAQ, per germline (reference sequence). As DNA, the CDR3 is TGTGCCAGCAGCTTCGGACTAGCGGGAGTTTCCTACGAGCAGTACTTC. Amino acid sequence: CASSFGLAGVSYEQYF.

With respect to this clone: One end of the junction fails to match germline, which may point to a read error. The chain has TRBV5-3 and TRBJ1-3, with D tentatively TRBD1 (6 bases). TRBV5-3 is sorted into the ORF group, with uncertain function. There are 15 residues in the CDR3. CDR3 residues: CARSYWTDPGNTIYF. The CDR3 coding sequence is TGTGCCAGAAGCTATTGGACAGACCCTGGCAACACCATATATTTT.

Only one count was recorded for this clone. The CDR3 spells CASSLDQGYGPYNSPLHF. For the CDR3, the DNA is TGTGCCAGCAGCCTCGACCAGGGTTACGGTCCCTATAATTCACCCCTCCACTTT. The chain combines TRBV14 with TRBJ1-6; D is perhaps TRBD1 (5 bases). From germline, CDR1 is SGHDN and CDR2 FVKESK. The CDR3 runs to 18 residues. Between the trimmed V and J ends, which lost 4 bases and 2 bases, there was a span of 18 bases.

The chain employs TRBV5-1 and TRBJ2-1; TRBD1 agrees at 9 bases. J was trimmed by 5 bases and V by 4 bases; bases with no gene match: 7. Germline V gene data show CDR1 as SGHRS and CDR2 as YFSETQ. The CDR3 length is 15 residues. This CDR3 reads CASSPMDRGNNEQFF. CDR3 nucleotide sequence: TGCGCCAGCAGCCCCATGGACAGGGGCAACAATGAGCAGTTCTTC.

The chain employs TRBV11-2 and TRBJ2-1, with 9 bases aligning to TRBD1. The J segment lost 12 bases and the V segment lost 5 bases, leaving 11 bases of the junction unmatched. This CDR3 has 14 amino acids. Germline V gives CDR1 SGHAT, CDR2 FQNNGV. CDR3 region: CASSPRDRAGGQFF. In nucleotides, the CDR3 is TGTGCCAGCAGCCCCCGGGACAGGGCCGGGGGGCAGTTCTTC.

The sample holds a few counts of this clone. The J gene is TRBJ1-2, the V gene TRBV19; weak D call: TRBD1 (6 bases). This CDR3 has 14 residues. The germline V and J ends were trimmed by 4 bases and 8 bases, with 17 bases remaining between them. CDR1 and CDR2 from the germline V gene are LNHDA and SQIVND (reference sequence). Here the CDR3 DNA reads TGTGCCAGTAGTAGCCCGGTCAGGGGAGACGGCTACACCTTC. It yields the protein CASSSPVRGDGYTF.

This clone appeared a few times. The chain joins TRBV7-9 to TRBJ2-7; D may be TRBD1 (6 bases). There are 15 residues in the CDR3. Germline lookup yields CDR1 SEHNR and CDR2 FQNEAQ (reference sequence). V dropped 2 bases and J dropped 0 bases, with 11 bases sitting between them. CDR3 sequence (DNA): TGTGCCAGCAGCTTAATTATCAGGGGCTCCTACGAGCAGTACTTC. Protein product: CASSLIIRGSYEQYF.

In DNA form, the CDR3 reads TGTGCCAGCAGTGAAGAAAGTGGTTGGGGGGGAGATACGCAGTATTTT. Residues: CASSEESGWGGDTQYF. The chain couples TRBV2 to TRBJ2-3; 7 nucleotides match TRBD2. V lost 1 base to trimming and J lost 5 bases; unmatched junction nucleotides: 9. The CDR3 is 16 residues long. Germline V gene sequence: CDR1 SNHLY, CDR2 FYNNEI. The entire variable domain, with the rest obtained from reference TRBV2 and TRBJ2-3, is as follows: EPEVTQTPSHQVTQMGQEVILRCVPISNHLYFYWYRQILGQKVEFLVSFYNNEISEKSEIFDDQFSVERPDGSNFTLKIRSTKLEDSAMYFCASSEESGWGGDTQYFGPGTRLTVL.

In this sample, this clone turned up once. J is TRBJ2-7 and V is TRBV27, with 7 positions matching TRBD1. Losses at the gene ends were 2 bases for V and 6 bases for J; bases not matched to a gene: 7. Germline V gene sequence: CDR1 MNHEY, CDR2 SMNVEV (reference sequence). The CDR3 is made up of 14 amino acids. The CDR3 sequence: CASSLRQGFFEQYF. The CDR3, as DNA: TGTGCCAGCAGTTTACGACAGGGTTTCTTCGAGCAGTACTTC.

This chain uses TRBV5-1 with TRBJ2-1, with 9 bases aligning to TRBD1. Germline CDR1 is SGHRS and CDR2 is YFSETQ. CDR3 length: 15 residues. The V segment lost 3 bases and the J segment 2 bases; nucleotides outside the gene matches: 3. CDR3 DNA: TGCGCCAGCAGCTCCGGACAGGGGACCTACAATGAGCAGTTCTTC. Encoded protein: CASSSGQGTYNEQFF.

The chain uses TRBV7-6 and TRBJ1-1, with D tentatively TRBD1 (5 bases). This CDR3 is 15 amino acids long. Trimming shortened V by 0 bases and J by 3 bases, and 11 bases separated the two germline ends. Germline values: CDR1 SGHVS, CDR2 FNYEAQ. The CDR3: CASSLAPGLDTEAFF. The CDR3 DNA sequence: TGTGCCAGCAGCTTAGCGCCAGGGCTGGACACTGAAGCTTTCTTT. The variable domain in full, with the rest retrieved from reference TRBV7-6 and TRBJ1-1, is GAGVSQSPRYKVTKRGQDVALRCDPISGHVSLYWYRQALGQGPEFLTYFNYEAQQDKSGLPNDRFSAERPEGSISTLTIQRTEQRDSAMYRCASSLAPGLDTEAFFGQGTRLTVV.

The gene calls are TRBV7-2 and TRBJ1-3, with D maybe TRBD1 (6 bases). Per germline, CDR1 SGHTA and CDR2 FQGNSA. This CDR3 has 13 amino acids. Trimming took off 6 bases at V and 6 bases at J, with 12 bases between the two ends. The CDR3 region has the DNA TGTGCCAGCAGATGGACAGTCGAAAACACCATATATTTT. This gives the protein CASRWTVENTIYF. The entire variable domain, with the rest obtained from reference TRBV7-2 and TRBJ1-3, is as follows: GAGVSQSPSNKVTEKGKDVELRCDPISGHTALYWYRQSLGQGLEFLIYFQGNSAPDKSGLPSDRFSAERTGGSVSTLTIQRTQQEDSAVYLCASRWTVENTIYFGEGSWLTVV.

The chain uses TRBV30 and TRBJ2-1, with 8 positions matching TRBD2. CDR1 is GTSNPN and CDR2 is SVGIG in the germline V gene (reference sequence). V lost 8 bases to trimming and J lost 9 bases; unmatched junction nucleotides: 12. This CDR3 contains 13 residues. CDR3 nucleotides: TGTGCCGGAGGGACTAGGGTGGGTGCTGAGCAGTTCTTC. This codes for CAGGTRVGAEQFF.

The table lists this clone with a few counts. The chain couples TRBV6-2 or TRBV6-3 to TRBJ1-2, with D possibly being TRBD1 (6 bases). Germline values: CDR1 MNHEY, CDR2 SVGEGT. This CDR3 spans 14 amino acids. V was pared by 5 bases and J by 2 bases, with 12 bases between. The DNA for the CDR3 is TGTGCCAGCAGTGATCCAGGGACAAACTATGGCTACACCTTC. It encodes CASSDPGTNYGYTF.

This sequence joins TRBV9 and TRBJ1-6, with D maybe TRBD1 (6 bases). The length of the CDR3 is 17 residues. The germline gives CDR1 SGDLS, CDR2 YYNGEE. Trimming took off 2 bases at V and 0 bases at J, with 12 bases between the two ends. CDR3 protein: CASSVEQGSSYNSPLHF. CDR3 nucleotide sequence: TGTGCCAGCAGCGTTGAGCAGGGGAGCTCCTATAATTCACCCCTCCACTTT. Looking up the rest from reference TRBV9 and TRBJ1-6 gives the full variable domain: DSGVTQTPKHLITATGQRVTLRCSPRSGDLSVYWYQQSLDQGLQFLIQYYNGEERAKGNILERFSAQQFPDLHSELNLSSLELGDSALYFCASSVEQGSSYNSPLHFGNGTRLTVT.

The V gene is TRBV3-1 (or the pseudogene TRBV3-2), the J gene TRBJ2-1; TRBD2 agrees at 8 bases. The CDR3 sequence is 15 residues long. Germline CDR1 and CDR2: LGHDT and YNNKEL (reference sequence). The ends lost 7 bases at V and 3 bases at J; junction bases unmatched: 8. CDR3 loop: CASNLAGLRYNEQFF. The CDR3 nucleotides are TGTGCCAGCAACTTAGCGGGGTTACGCTACAATGAGCAGTTCTTC.